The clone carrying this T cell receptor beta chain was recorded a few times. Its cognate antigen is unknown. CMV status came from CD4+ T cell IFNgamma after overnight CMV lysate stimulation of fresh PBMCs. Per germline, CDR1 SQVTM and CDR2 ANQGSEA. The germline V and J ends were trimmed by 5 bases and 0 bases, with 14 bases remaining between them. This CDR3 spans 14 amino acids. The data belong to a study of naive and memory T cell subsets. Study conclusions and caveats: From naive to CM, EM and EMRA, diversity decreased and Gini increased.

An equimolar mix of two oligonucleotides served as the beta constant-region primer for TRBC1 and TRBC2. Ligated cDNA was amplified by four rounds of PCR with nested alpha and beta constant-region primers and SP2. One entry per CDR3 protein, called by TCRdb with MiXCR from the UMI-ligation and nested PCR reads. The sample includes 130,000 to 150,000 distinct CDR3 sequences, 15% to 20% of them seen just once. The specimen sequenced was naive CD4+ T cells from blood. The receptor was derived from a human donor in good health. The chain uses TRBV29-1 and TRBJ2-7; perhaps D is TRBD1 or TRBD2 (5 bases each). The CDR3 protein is CSVLGTAGSYEQYF. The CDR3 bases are TGCAGCGTTCTGGGGACGGCTGGCTCCTACGAGCAGTACTTC.